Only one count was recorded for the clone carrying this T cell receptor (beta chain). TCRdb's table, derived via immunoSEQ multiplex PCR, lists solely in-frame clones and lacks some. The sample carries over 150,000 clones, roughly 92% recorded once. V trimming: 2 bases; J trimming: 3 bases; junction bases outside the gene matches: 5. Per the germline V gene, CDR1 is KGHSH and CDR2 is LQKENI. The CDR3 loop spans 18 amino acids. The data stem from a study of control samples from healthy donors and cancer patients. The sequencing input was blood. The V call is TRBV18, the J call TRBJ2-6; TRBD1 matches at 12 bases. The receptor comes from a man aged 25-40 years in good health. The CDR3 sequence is CASSPTGQGAGGANVLTF. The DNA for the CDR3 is TGTGCCAGCTCACCAACGGGACAGGGGGCTGGTGGGGCCAACGTCCTGACTTTC.